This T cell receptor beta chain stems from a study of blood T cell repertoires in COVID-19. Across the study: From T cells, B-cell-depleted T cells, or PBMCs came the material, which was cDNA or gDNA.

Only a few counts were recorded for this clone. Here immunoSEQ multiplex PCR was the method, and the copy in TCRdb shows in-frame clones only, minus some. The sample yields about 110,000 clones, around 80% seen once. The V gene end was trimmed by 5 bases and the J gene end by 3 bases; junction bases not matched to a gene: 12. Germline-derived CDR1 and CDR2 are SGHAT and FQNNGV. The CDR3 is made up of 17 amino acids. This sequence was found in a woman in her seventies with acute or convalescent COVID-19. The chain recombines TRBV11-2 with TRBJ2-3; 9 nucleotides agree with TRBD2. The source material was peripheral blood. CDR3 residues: CASSPYLSGSFTDTQYF. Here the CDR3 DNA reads TGTGCCAGCAGCCCATACCTTAGCGGGAGTTTTACAGATACGCAGTATTTT.